Following are 32 T cell receptor beta chains from one sample sequenced in a study of spatial heterogeneity in lung cancer. Study-wide results and limits: Tumor mutation count correlated with how many alpha and beta TCRs expanded intratumorally.

For these receptors, no antigen is known. TCRdb re-analysed the 5' RACE reads in MiXCR, keeping a single row per CDR3 protein. This repertoire shows about 1,600 distinct CDR3 sequences, around 20% found once; its top ten account for 21%. Time point indicated: sample taken at primary tumor resection. The source was lung tumor tissue, collected at surgery. Every receptor here comes from a male donor with early-stage non-small cell lung cancer.

By frequency in the sample, this clonotype is medium-sized. The chain employs TRBV29-1 and TRBJ2-2; D is unresolved. The CDR3 loop spans 16 amino acids. Trimming stripped 6 bases from V and 2 bases from J, with 19 bases between. Germline V gives CDR1 SQVTM, CDR2 ANQGSEA. The CDR3 sequence is CSVLKGSSPNTGELFF. CDR3 bases: TGCAGCGTCTTAAAGGGAAGCAGCCCAAACACCGGGGAGCTGTTTTTT.

By share of the sample, this clonotype is large. The CDR3, as DNA: TGTGCCAGCAGTGGGGGGACAGCTAGCACAGATACGCAGTATTTT. The encoded protein is CASSGGTASTDTQYF. The rearrangement uses TRBV2 and TRBJ2-3, with 7 bases that match TRBD1. The J segment lost 0 bases and the V segment lost 4 bases, leaving 4 bases of the junction unmatched. Germline V gene sequence: CDR1 SNHLY, CDR2 FYNNEI. The length of the CDR3 is 15 residues. Supplemented by reference TRBV2 and TRBJ2-3, the full variable domain reads EPEVTQTPSHQVTQMGQEVILRCVPISNHLYFYWYRQILGQKVEFLVSFYNNEISEKSEIFDDQFSVERPDGSNFTLKIRSTKLEDSAMYFCASSGGTASTDTQYFGPGTRLTVL.

The rearrangement links TRBV29-1 to TRBJ2-7; 9 bases are shared with TRBD1. Per germline, CDR1 SQVTM and CDR2 ANQGSEA. The CDR3 length is 11 residues. The V and J ends lost 6 bases and 6 bases, in that order; junction bases with no gene match: 3. The CDR3 protein is CSVGQGSEQYF. The CDR3 coding sequence is TGCAGCGTAGGACAGGGGAGCGAGCAGTACTTC.

This clonotype qualifies as medium-sized. The chain couples TRBV9 to TRBJ1-3; D gene unclear. Germline CDR1 SGDLS, CDR2 YYNGEE. The germline V and J ends were trimmed by 3 bases and 0 bases, with 7 bases remaining between them. The CDR3 totals 14 residues. The CDR3 region is CASSARNSGNTIYF. CDR3 DNA: TGTGCCAGCAGCGCCCGTAACTCTGGAAACACCATATATTTT.

This clonotype is labeled as medium-sized. The chain combines TRBV29-1 with TRBJ1-5, with 7 positions matching TRBD1. There are 13 residues in the CDR3. V was clipped by 4 bases and J by 3 bases; unmatched bases: 3. CDR1 and CDR2 from the germline V gene are SQVTM and ANQGSEA. In DNA form, the CDR3 reads TGCAGCGTTGTAGGGGGCAACAATCAGCCCCAGCATTTT. This gives the protein CSVVGGNNQPQHF.

This clonotype appeared a single time. The chain combines TRBV20-1 with TRBJ1-1; D gene uncertain. V lost 3 bases to trimming and J lost 12 bases, with 14 bases between them. CDR1 and CDR2 (germline): DFQATT, SNEGSKA (reference sequence). CDR3 length: 11 residues. Here the CDR3 DNA reads TGCAGTGCTAGCCGGGGTACACGGTCTTTCTTT. It specifies CSASRGTRSFF.

By share, this clonotype ranks as medium-sized (0.01 to 0.1%). The chain uses TRBV7-9 and TRBJ1-5, with D unresolved. The CDR3 runs to 16 residues. The germline V gene has CDR1 SEHNR and CDR2 FQNEAQ (reference sequence). V was pared by 6 bases and J by 2 bases, with 17 bases between. CDR3 nucleotides: TGTGCCAGCAGTCCCGGGGTGGGTGTTGGCAATCAGCCCCAGCATTTT. It codes for CASSPGVGVGNQPQHF. Complete variable domain (other parts from reference TRBV7-9 and TRBJ1-5): DTGVSQNPRHKITKRGQNVTFRCDPISEHNRLYWYRQTLGQGPEFLTYFQNEAQLEKSRLLSDRFSAERPKGSFSTLEIQRTEQGDSAMYLCASSPGVGVGNQPQHFGDGTRLSIL.

The V gene is TRBV3-1, the J gene TRBJ2-4; the D gene is possibly TRBD1 (5 bases). Germline V gene lookup returns CDR1 LGHDT and CDR2 YNNKEL (reference sequence). V was trimmed by 4 bases and J by 1 base, leaving 11 bases between them. The CDR3 covers 15 residues. In nucleotides, the CDR3 is TGTGCCAGCAGCCGGGGCAGCCTGGCCAAAAACATTCAGTACTTC. This gives the protein CASSRGSLAKNIQYF.

In this sample, this clonotype is medium-sized. The rearrangement uses TRBV7-2 and TRBJ2-3; D call uncertain. Per the germline V gene, CDR1 is SGHTA and CDR2 is FQGNSA. The CDR3 is 14 amino acids. The V and J ends lost 1 base and 2 bases respectively, with 7 bases between them. The CDR3 DNA is TGTGCCAGCAGCTTAGTGCGGTCCACAGATACGCAGTATTTT. Translation gives CASSLVRSTDTQYF.

This clonotype is medium-sized (0.01 to 0.1%) by share. The chain combines TRBV2 with TRBJ2-1, with 10 nucleotides matching TRBD2. Looked up from germline, CDR1 is SNHLY and CDR2 is FYNNEI. The CDR3 runs to 16 residues. Trimming at V came to 1 base and at J to 9 bases, leaving 9 bases not matched to a gene. Here the CDR3 DNA reads TGTGCCAGCAGTGAAGTAGCGGGGGGCGCTCGGGGTGAGCAGTTCTTC. This sequence encodes CASSEVAGGARGEQFF.

Judged by abundance, this clonotype is medium-sized. This chain joins TRBV20-1 and TRBJ2-1; 8 bases match TRBD2. Germline CDR1 and CDR2: DFQATT and SNEGSKA (reference sequence). V was clipped by 6 bases and J by 7 bases; unmatched bases: 5. CDR3 length: 12 residues. The CDR3 DNA reads as TGCAGTGCGGGCGGGAGGAGGAATGAGCAGTTCTTC. Amino acids: CSAGGRRNEQFF.

By share of the sample, this clonotype is medium-sized (0.01 to 0.1%). V is TRBV7-2 and J is TRBJ1-6; D is unclear. The CDR3 contains 14 residues. Trimming stripped 5 bases from V and 9 bases from J, with 14 bases between. Germline V gives CDR1 SGHTA, CDR2 FQGNSA. CDR3 coding DNA: TGTGCCAGCAGCCCTACCGGGTTCGGTTCACCCCTCCACTTT. It specifies CASSPTGFGSPLHF.

Relative to its sample, this clonotype is large. This rearrangement joins TRBV7-2 to TRBJ2-7, with D possibly being TRBD2 (6 bases). With 1 base removed from V and 4 bases from J, the gap between germline ends came to 11 bases. The CDR3 spans 14 residues. Germline assignment: CDR1 SGHTA and CDR2 FQGNSA. In DNA, the CDR3 is TGTGCCAGCAGCTTAGGGGGAGGAGTTTACGAGCAGTACTTC. It is translated as CASSLGGGVYEQYF.

By its share, this clonotype is medium-sized. This chain connects TRBV7-9 to TRBJ2-2; no firm D call. This CDR3 spans 14 amino acids. Trimming left V 2 bases short and J 7 bases short, with 11 bases between. CDR1 is SEHNR, CDR2 FQNEAQ, per germline (reference sequence). The CDR3 nucleotides read TGTGCCAGCAGCTTATCATCCCGAGGCGGGGAGCTGTTTTTT. This sequence encodes CASSLSSRGGELFF.

This clonotype is medium-sized by share. The rearrangement uses TRBV20-1 and TRBJ1-5; TRBD1 might be the D (6 bases). From germline, CDR1 is DFQATT and CDR2 SNEGSKA (reference sequence). V dropped 8 bases and J dropped 4 bases, with 12 bases sitting between them. The CDR3 runs 12 residues. The CDR3 here is CSSVQGNQPQHF. For the CDR3, the DNA is TGCAGTTCCGTTCAGGGGAATCAGCCCCAGCATTTT.

By sample share, this clonotype is medium-sized. CDR3 sequence: CASLLLLLRSDTQYF. As DNA, the CDR3 is TGTGCCAGCCTCCTGCTGCTCCTTAGGTCAGATACGCAGTATTTT. The genes are TRBV21-1 and TRBJ2-3; TRBD2 is the table's D call, not checked against the DNA. TRBV21-1 is termed a pseudogene. The CDR3 length is 15 residues.

By sample fraction, this clonotype is medium-sized. The genes are TRBV13 and TRBJ1-1, with a possible D match to TRBD1 (5 bases). Trimming took 4 bases from V and 1 from J, leaving 10 bases between them. The germline gives CDR1 PRHDT, CDR2 FYEKMQ (reference sequence). The CDR3 is made up of 14 amino acids. CDR3 protein: CASSYGTGNTEAFF. DNA of the CDR3: TGTGCCAGCAGCTACGGGACGGGGAACACTGAAGCTTTCTTT.

By sample share, this clonotype is medium-sized (0.01 to 0.1%). This sequence joins TRBV20-1 and TRBJ2-5; D gene uncertain. The CDR3 runs 13 residues. V was shortened by 3 bases and J by 1 base, with 9 bases between the two germline ends. Germline lookup yields CDR1 DFQATT and CDR2 SNEGSKA (reference sequence). CDR3 loop: CSASNTRQETQYF. The CDR3, as DNA: TGCAGTGCTAGCAACACCCGCCAAGAGACCCAGTACTTC.

By share, this clonotype counts as large. This sequence joins TRBV5-1 and TRBJ1-1, with D possibly matching TRBD1 (5 bases). V was trimmed by 2 bases and J by 4 bases, leaving 12 bases between them. CDR1 is SGHRS, CDR2 YFSETQ, per germline. The CDR3 length is 14 residues. The CDR3 sequence is CASSLRQWSTEAFF. The CDR3 region has the DNA TGCGCCAGCAGCTTAAGACAGTGGTCCACTGAAGCTTTCTTT.

This clonotype was seen a few times. The V call is TRBV12-3 or TRBV12-4, the J call TRBJ1-4; TRBD1 is a possible D gene (5 bases). V was clipped by 5 bases and J by 7 bases, with 17 bases between them. The CDR3 consists of 15 residues. CDR3 sequence (DNA): TGTGCCAGCAGTGGGTTGACAGCCTGGGGTGAAAAACTGTTTTTT. This encodes CASSGLTAWGEKLFF.

This clonotype is medium-sized (0.01 to 0.1%) within its sample. V and J are TRBV2 and TRBJ2-5, with 10 bases lining up with TRBD1. V shed 6 bases, J shed 3 bases, and the junction held 7 bases outside the gene matches. The CDR3 has 15 residues. Germline assignment: CDR1 SNHLY and CDR2 FYNNEI. The CDR3 nucleotides read TGTGCCAGCAGGTCGGCGGGGACAGGGGAAGAGACCCAGTACTTC. Its protein is CASRSAGTGEETQYF.

This clonotype is deemed medium-sized (0.01 to 0.1%). V is TRBV7-9 and J is TRBJ2-2; D unresolved. The V end lost 3 bases, the J end lost 0 bases, and 8 bases lay between the germline ends. From germline, CDR1 is SEHNR and CDR2 FQNEAQ (reference sequence). The CDR3 sequence is 15 residues long. CDR3 region: CASSLVSPNTGELFF. The CDR3 region has the DNA TGTGCCAGCAGCTTGGTGTCTCCGAACACCGGGGAGCTGTTTTTT.

This clonotype came up a few times. This may be a read error: a much more frequent sequence differs by one nucleotide. The rearrangement uses TRBV20-1 and TRBJ1-5; no clear D. V was clipped by 0 bases and J by 0 bases, with 9 bases between them. Looked up from germline, CDR1 is DFQATT and CDR2 is SNEGSKA (reference sequence). The CDR3 has 15 residues. The CDR3 region has the DNA TGCAGTGCTAGAGATCGGAGGGCTAGCAATCAGCCCCAGCATTTT. This translates into CSARDRRASNQPQHF.

This chain joins TRBV3-1 and TRBJ1-5; D call uncertain. Germline V gene data show CDR1 as LGHDT and CDR2 as YNNKEL (reference sequence). This CDR3 is 13 amino acids long. Between the trimmed V and J ends, which lost 4 bases and 6 bases, there was a span of 10 bases. CDR3 bases: TGTGCCAGCAGCCCCCCATCCGGTCAGCCCCAGCATTTT. Protein product: CASSPPSGQPQHF.

In this sample, this clonotype is medium-sized (0.01 to 0.1%). The chain links TRBV27 to TRBJ2-2; D gene unclear. This CDR3 has 15 amino acids. Per germline, CDR1 MNHEY and CDR2 SMNVEV (reference sequence). The V end was cut by 5 bases, the J end by 0 bases, with 10 bases between. CDR3 DNA sequence: TGTGCCAGCAGTGCCCGGGTCTCGAACACCGGGGAGCTGTTTTTT. This sequence encodes CASSARVSNTGELFF.

In its sample, this clonotype ranks as medium-sized. The rearrangement joins TRBV7-9 to TRBJ2-3; D is ambiguous. The germline CDR1 and CDR2 sequences are SEHNR and FQNEAQ (reference sequence). This CDR3 has 14 amino acids. V was cut by 4 bases and J by 4 bases, with 12 bases left in between. DNA of the CDR3: TGTGCCAGCAGCTCAATGTTAACTCCAGATACGCAGTATTTT. It translates to CASSSMLTPDTQYF.

This clonotype qualifies as medium-sized (0.01 to 0.1%). The V call is TRBV30, the J call TRBJ1-6, with a possible D match to TRBD1 (6 bases). The CDR3 loop spans 14 amino acids. The V end lost 4 bases, the J end lost 10 bases, and 17 bases lay between the germline ends. The germline V gene has CDR1 GTSNPN and CDR2 SVGIG (reference sequence). The CDR3 reads CAWNPGADGSPLHF. The DNA of the CDR3 is TGTGCCTGGAATCCGGGGGCGGACGGATCACCCCTCCACTTT.

This clonotype is labeled as medium-sized. The V gene is TRBV3-1, the J gene TRBJ2-7; 7 positions agree with TRBD2. Germline V gene sequence: CDR1 LGHDT, CDR2 YNNKEL (reference sequence). The ends lost 4 bases at V and 1 base at J; junction bases unmatched: 7. The CDR3 consists of 15 residues. Written as DNA, the CDR3 is TGTGCCAGCAGCCCTGGGCTAGCGGTTTCCTACGAGCAGTACTTC. Its protein product is CASSPGLAVSYEQYF.

This chain uses TRBV9 with TRBJ1-2, with D tentatively TRBD1 (5 bases). V shed 4 bases and J shed 1 base, with 11 bases lying between them. CDR3 length: 14 amino acids. Germline V CDR1 and CDR2: SGDLS, YYNGEE. The CDR3 reads CASSLVDNNYGYTF. In DNA, the CDR3 is TGTGCCAGCAGCTTAGTGGACAATAACTATGGCTACACCTTC.

There are a few counts of this clonotype. The rearrangement links TRBV6-1 to TRBJ2-4; 11 bases match TRBD1. After removal of 8 bases from V and 6 bases from J, the junction contained 3 bases not matched to a gene. This CDR3 comprises 13 residues. Germline V lookup: CDR1 MNHNS, CDR2 SASEGT. CDR3 nucleotide sequence: TGTGCCAGCTGGGACAGGGGGTTAAACATTCAGTACTTC. Translating gives CASWDRGLNIQYF.

V and J are TRBV6-6 and TRBJ1-3, with 7 bases lining up with TRBD1. Trimming cost V 2 bases and J 4 bases; bases outside gene matches: 8. Germline assignment: CDR1 MNHNY and CDR2 SVGAGI (reference sequence). The CDR3 sequence is 16 residues long. The CDR3 sequence: CASSYPPTGNGNTIYF. The CDR3 DNA is TGTGCCAGCAGTTACCCACCGACAGGGAACGGAAACACCATATATTTT.

By proportion, this clonotype is medium-sized. The chain employs TRBV6-5 and TRBJ1-2, with D unclear. The V and J ends lost 6 bases and 4 bases respectively, with 12 bases between them. Germline CDR1 reads MNHEY; CDR2 reads SVGAGI. There are 13 residues in the CDR3. The CDR3 DNA follows: TGTGCCAGCAGCGTGGGGAGCCTCTATGGCTACACCTTC. Protein: CASSVGSLYGYTF.